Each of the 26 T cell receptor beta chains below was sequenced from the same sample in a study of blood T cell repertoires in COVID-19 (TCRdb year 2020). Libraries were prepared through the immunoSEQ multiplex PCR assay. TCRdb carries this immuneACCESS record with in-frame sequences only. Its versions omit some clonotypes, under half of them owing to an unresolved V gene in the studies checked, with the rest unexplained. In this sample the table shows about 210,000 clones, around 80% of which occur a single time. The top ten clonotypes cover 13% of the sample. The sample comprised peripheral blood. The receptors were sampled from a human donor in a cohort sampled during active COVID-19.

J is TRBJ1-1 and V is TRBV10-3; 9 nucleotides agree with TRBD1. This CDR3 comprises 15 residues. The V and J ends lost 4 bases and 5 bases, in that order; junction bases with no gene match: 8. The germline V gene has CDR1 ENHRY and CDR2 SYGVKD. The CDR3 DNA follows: TGTGCCATCAGTGCTCTGACAGGGGGAAGAACTGAAGCTTTCTTT. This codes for CAISALTGGRTEAFF.

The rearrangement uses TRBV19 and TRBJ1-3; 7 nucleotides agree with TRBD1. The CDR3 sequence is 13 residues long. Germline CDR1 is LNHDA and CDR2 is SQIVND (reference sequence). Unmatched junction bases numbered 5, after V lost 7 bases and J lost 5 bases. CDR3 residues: CASTRDRRNTIYF. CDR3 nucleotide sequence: TGTGCCAGTACCCGGGACAGAAGAAACACCATATATTTT. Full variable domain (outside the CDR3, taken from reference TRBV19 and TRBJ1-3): DGGITQSPKYLFRKEGQNVTLSCEQNLNHDAMYWYRQDPGQGLRLIYYSQIVNDFQKGDIAEGYSVSREKKESFPLTVTSAQKNPTAFYLCASTRDRRNTIYFGEGSWLTVV.

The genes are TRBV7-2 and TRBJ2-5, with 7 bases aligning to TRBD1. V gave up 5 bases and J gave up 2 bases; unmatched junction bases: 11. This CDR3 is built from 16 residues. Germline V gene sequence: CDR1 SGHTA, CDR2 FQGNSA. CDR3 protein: CASSPLPTGLQETQYF. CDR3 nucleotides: TGTGCCAGCAGCCCCTTACCGACAGGGCTACAAGAGACCCAGTACTTC.

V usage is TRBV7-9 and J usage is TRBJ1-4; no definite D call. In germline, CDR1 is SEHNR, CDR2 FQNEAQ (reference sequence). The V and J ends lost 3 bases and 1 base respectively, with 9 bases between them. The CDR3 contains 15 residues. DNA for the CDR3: TGTGCCAGCAGCTTCCCCAGGCGAACTAATGAAAAACTGTTTTTT. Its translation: CASSFPRRTNEKLFF.

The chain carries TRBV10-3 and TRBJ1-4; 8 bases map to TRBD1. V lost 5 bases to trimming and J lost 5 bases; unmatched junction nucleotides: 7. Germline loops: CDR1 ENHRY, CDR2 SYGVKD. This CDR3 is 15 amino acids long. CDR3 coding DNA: TGTGCCATCAGTCAAGGACAGGGAAGAAATGAAAAACTGTTTTTT. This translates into CAISQGQGRNEKLFF.

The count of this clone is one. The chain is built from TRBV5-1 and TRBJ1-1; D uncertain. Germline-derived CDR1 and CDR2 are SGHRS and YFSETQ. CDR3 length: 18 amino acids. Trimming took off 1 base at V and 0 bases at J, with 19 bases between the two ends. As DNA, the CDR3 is TGCGCCAGCAGCTTGAGGGAAGGAGGGTACCACATGAACACTGAAGCTTTCTTT. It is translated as CASSLREGGYHMNTEAFF.

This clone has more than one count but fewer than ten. The CDR3 protein is CASSPGQNNYGYTF. The CDR3 DNA reads as TGTGCCAGCAGCCCCGGACAGAATAACTATGGCTACACCTTC. The chain recombines TRBV5-4 with TRBJ1-2; TRBD1 is a possible D gene (6 bases). V shed 4 bases and J shed 1 base, with 11 bases lying between them. CDR1 SGHNT and CDR2 YYREEE come from the germline V gene (reference sequence). This CDR3 is 14 amino acids long.

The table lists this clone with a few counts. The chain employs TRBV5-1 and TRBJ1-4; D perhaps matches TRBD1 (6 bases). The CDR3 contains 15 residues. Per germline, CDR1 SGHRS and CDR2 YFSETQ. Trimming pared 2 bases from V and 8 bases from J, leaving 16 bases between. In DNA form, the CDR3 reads TGCGCCAGCAGCTTTACCGTGGGACACATCGAAAAACTGTTTTTT. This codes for CASSFTVGHIEKLFF.

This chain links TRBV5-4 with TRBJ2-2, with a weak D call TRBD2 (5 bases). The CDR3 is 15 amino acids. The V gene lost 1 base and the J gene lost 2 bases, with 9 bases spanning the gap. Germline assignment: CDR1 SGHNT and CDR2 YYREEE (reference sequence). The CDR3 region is CASSLSRTNTGELFF. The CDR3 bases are TGTGCCAGCAGCTTGTCTCGGACTAACACCGGGGAGCTGTTTTTT. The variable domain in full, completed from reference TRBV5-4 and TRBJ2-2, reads ETGVTQSPTHLIKTRGQQVTLRCSSQSGHNTVSWYQQALGQGPQFIFQYYREEENGRGNFPPRFSGLQFPNYSSELNVNALELDDSALYLCASSLSRTNTGELFFGEGSRLTVL.

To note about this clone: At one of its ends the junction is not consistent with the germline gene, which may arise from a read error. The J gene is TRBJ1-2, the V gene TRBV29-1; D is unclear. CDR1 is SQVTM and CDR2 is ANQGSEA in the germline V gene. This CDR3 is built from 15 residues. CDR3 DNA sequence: TGCAGCGCTGAATCACCCGGGGTAAGGAGGTATGGCTACACCTTC. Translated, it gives CSAESPGVRRYGYTF. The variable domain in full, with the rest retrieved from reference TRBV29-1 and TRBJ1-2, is SAVISQKPSRDICQRGTSLTIQCQVDSQVTMMFWYRQQPGQSLTLIATANQGSEATYESGFVIDKFPISRPNLTFSTLTVSNMSPEDSSIYLCSAESPGVRRYGYTFGSGTRLTVV.

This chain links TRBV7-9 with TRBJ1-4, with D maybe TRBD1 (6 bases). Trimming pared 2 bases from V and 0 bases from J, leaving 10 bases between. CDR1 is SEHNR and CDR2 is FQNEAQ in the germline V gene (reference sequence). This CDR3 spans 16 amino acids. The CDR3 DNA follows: TGTGCCAGCAGCTTAAAGACAGGAGCAACTAATGAAAAACTGTTTTTT. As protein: CASSLKTGATNEKLFF.

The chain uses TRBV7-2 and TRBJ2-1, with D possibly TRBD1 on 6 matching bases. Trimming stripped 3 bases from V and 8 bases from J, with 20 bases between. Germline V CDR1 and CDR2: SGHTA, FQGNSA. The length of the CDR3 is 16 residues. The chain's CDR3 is CASSFFLGAPDDEQFF. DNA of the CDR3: TGTGCCAGCAGCTTCTTCCTGGGGGCGCCGGATGATGAGCAGTTCTTC.

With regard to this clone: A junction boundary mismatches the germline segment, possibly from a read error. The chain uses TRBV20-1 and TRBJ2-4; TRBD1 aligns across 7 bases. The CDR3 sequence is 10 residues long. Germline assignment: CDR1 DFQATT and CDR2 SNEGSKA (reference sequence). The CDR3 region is CRGTGERGHF. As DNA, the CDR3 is TGCAGGGGAACAGGGGAGCGTGGTCACTTC.

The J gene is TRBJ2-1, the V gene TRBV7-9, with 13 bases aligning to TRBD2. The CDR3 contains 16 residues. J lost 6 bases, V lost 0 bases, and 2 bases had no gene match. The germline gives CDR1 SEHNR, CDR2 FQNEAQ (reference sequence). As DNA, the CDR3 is TGTGCCAGCAGCTTAGCGGGACTAGCGGGAATCAATGAGCAGTTCTTC. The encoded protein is CASSLAGLAGINEQFF. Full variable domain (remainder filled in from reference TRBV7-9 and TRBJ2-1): DTGVSQNPRHKITKRGQNVTFRCDPISEHNRLYWYRQTLGQGPEFLTYFQNEAQLEKSRLLSDRFSAERPKGSFSTLEIQRTEQGDSAMYLCASSLAGLAGINEQFFGPGTRLTVL.

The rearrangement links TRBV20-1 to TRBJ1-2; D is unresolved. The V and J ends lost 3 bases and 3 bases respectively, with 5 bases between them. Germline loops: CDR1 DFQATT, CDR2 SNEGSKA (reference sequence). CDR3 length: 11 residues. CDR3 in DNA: TGCAGTGCTAGTCAGGACTATGGCTACACCTTC. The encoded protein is CSASQDYGYTF.

The CDR3 loop is CASSRNTEAFF. The CDR3 DNA follows: TGTGCCAGCAGCCGGAACACTGAAGCTTTCTTT. The chain combines TRBV7-9 with TRBJ1-1; no reliable D call. This CDR3 contains 11 residues. Trimming removed 5 bases from V and 1 base from J, with 2 bases in between. Germline V gene data show CDR1 as SEHNR and CDR2 as FQNEAQ (reference sequence). Variable domain in full (rest from reference TRBV7-9 and TRBJ1-1): DTGVSQNPRHKITKRGQNVTFRCDPISEHNRLYWYRQTLGQGPEFLTYFQNEAQLEKSRLLSDRFSAERPKGSFSTLEIQRTEQGDSAMYLCASSRNTEAFFGQGTRLTVV.

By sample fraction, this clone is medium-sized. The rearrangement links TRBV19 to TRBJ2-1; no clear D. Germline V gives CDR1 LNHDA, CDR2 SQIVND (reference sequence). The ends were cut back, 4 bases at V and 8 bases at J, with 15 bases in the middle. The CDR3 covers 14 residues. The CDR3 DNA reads TGTGCCAGTAGTAAAGACTCGCCGCCGGATGAGCAGTTCTTC. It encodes CASSKDSPPDEQFF. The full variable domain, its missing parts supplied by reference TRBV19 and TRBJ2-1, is DGGITQSPKYLFRKEGQNVTLSCEQNLNHDAMYWYRQDPGQGLRLIYYSQIVNDFQKGDIAEGYSVSREKKESFPLTVTSAQKNPTAFYLCASSKDSPPDEQFFGPGTRLTVL.

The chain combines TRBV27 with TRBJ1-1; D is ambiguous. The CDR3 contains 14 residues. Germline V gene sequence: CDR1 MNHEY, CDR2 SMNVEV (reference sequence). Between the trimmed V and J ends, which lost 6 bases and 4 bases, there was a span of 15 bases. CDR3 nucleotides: TGTGCCAGCAGCCCGACGGGTGATGGCACTGAAGCTTTCTTT. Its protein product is CASSPTGDGTEAFF.

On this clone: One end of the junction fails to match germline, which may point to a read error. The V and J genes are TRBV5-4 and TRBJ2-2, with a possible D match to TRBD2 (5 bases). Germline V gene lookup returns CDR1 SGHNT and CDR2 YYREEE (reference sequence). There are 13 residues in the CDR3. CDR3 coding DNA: TGTGCCAGCAGCTTGGCTGAGATCGGGAAGCTGTTTTTT. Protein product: CASSLAEIGKLFF.

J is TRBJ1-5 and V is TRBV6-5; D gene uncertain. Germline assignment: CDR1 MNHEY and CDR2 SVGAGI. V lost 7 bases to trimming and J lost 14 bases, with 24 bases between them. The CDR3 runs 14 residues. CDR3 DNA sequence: TGTGCCAGCACGCTCTCAGACGGCGAGGCGTCAAAGCATTTT. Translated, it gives CASTLSDGEASKHF.

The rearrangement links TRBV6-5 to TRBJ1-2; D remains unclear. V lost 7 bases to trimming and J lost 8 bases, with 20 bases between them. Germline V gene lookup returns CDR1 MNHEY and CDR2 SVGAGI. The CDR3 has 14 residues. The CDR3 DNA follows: TGTGCCAGCAAGACGGATCCCGGCGTCGGGGGCTACACCTTC. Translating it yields CASKTDPGVGGYTF.

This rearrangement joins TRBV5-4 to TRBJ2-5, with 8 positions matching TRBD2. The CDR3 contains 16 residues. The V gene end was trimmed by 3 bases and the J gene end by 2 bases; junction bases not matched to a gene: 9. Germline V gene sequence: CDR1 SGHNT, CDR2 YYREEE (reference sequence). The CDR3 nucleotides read TGTGCCAGCAGCTCTAGGAGACTAGCGCTTCAAGAGACCCAGTACTTC. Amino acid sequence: CASSSRRLALQETQYF.

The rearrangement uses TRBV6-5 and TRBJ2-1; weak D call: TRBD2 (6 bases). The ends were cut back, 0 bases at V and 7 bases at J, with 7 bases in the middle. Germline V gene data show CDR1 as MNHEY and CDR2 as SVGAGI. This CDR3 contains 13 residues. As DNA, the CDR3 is TGTGCCAGCAGTTACTCGGAGGGGAATGAGCAGTTCTTC. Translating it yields CASSYSEGNEQFF.

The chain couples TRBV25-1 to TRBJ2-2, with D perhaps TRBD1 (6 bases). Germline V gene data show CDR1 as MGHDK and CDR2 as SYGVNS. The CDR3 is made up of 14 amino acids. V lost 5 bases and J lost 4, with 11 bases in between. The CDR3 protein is CASSPGHRTGELFF. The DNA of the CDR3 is TGTGCCAGCAGTCCGGGACATCGCACCGGGGAGCTGTTTTTT.

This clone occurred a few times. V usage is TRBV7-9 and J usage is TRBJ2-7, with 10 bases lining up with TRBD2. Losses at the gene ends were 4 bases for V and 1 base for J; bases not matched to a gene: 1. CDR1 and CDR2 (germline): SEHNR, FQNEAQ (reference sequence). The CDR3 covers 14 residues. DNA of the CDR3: TGTGCCAGCAGCTCACTAGCGGGGTCCTACGAGCAGTACTTC. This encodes CASSSLAGSYEQYF.

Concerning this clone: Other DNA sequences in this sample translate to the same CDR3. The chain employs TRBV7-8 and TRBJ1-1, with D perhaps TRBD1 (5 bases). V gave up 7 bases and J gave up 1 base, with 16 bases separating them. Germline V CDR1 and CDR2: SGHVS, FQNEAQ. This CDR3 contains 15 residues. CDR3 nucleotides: TGTGCCAGCACCAATCCGGGGAGGGGGAACACTGAAGCTTTCTTT. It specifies CASTNPGRGNTEAFF. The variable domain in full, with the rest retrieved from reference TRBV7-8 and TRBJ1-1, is GAGVSQSPRYKVAKRGQDVALRCDPISGHVSLFWYQQALGQGPEFLTYFQNEAQLDKSGLPSDRFFAERPEGSVSTLKIQRTQQEDSAVYLCASTNPGRGNTEAFFGQGTRLTVV.